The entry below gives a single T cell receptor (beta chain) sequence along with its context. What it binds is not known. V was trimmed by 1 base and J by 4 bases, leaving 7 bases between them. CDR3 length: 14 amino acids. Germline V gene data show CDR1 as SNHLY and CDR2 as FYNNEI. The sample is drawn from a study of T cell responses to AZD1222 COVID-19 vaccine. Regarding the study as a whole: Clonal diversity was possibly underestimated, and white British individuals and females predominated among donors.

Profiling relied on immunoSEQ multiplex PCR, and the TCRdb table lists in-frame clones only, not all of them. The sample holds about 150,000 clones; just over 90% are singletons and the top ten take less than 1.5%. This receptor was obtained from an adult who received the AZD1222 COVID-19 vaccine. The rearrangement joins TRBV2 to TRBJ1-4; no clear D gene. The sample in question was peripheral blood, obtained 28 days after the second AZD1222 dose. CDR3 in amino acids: CASSEGWGNEKLFF. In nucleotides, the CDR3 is TGTGCCAGCAGTGAAGGGTGGGGTAATGAAAAACTGTTTTTT.